This T cell receptor (beta chain) was captured in a study of beta chain features in type 1 diabetes. General observations from the study: Cells with high TCR expression could be over-represented when cDNA is sequenced.

This clone was observed many times. Its antigen is currently unknown. V dropped 7 bases and J dropped 6 bases, with 10 bases sitting between them. The germline V gene has CDR1 DFQATT and CDR2 SNEGSKA (reference sequence). CDR3 size: 11 residues. cDNA synthesis used the whole RNA isolate, giving expressed TCRB sequences. TCRdb keeps only in-frame clones here, not all; method: immunoSEQ multiplex PCR. The sample holds 150,000 to 180,000 clones, about 7.3% seen once. The sequence was collected from a man aged 18 to 29 in good health. The chain carries TRBV20-1 and TRBJ1-5; D unresolved. The specimen was central memory CD4+ T cells from blood. DNA for the CDR3: TGCAGTGAACCTTCAGTTCAGCCCCAGCATTTT. Translated, it gives CSEPSVQPQHF.